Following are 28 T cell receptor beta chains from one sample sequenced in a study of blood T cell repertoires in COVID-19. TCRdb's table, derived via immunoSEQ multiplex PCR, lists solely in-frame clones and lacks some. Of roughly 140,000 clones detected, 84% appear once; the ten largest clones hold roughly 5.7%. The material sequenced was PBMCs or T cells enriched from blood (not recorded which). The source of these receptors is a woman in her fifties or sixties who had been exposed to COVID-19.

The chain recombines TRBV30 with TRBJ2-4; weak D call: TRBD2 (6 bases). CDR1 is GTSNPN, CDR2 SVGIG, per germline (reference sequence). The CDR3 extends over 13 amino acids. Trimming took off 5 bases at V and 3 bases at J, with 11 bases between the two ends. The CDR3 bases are TGTGCCTGGCGGGGACTGTTCAAAAACATTCAGTACTTC. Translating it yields CAWRGLFKNIQYF.

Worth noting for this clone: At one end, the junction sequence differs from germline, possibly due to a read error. The CDR3 nucleotides read TGTGCCAGTAGTCTAGAGGGACAGCCCACCTATGGCTACACCTTC. It specifies CASSLEGQPTYGYTF. The V and J genes are TRBV19 and TRBJ1-2; TRBD1 aligns across 7 bases. Germline lookup yields CDR1 LNHDA and CDR2 SQIVND (reference sequence). This CDR3 has 15 amino acids.

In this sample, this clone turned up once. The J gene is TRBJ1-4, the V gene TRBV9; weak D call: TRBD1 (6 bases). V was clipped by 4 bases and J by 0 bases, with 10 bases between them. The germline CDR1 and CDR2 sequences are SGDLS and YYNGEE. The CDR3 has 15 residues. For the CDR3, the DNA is TGTGCCAGCAGCCCCTCAGGGGCAACTAATGAAAAACTGTTTTTT. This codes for CASSPSGATNEKLFF.

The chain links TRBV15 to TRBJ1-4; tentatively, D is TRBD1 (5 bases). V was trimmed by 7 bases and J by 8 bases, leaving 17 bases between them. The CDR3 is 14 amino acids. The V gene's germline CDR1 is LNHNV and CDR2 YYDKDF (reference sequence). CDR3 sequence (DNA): TGTGCCACCACCCCGGGAGGGGCGCAGGAAAAACTGTTTTTT. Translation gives CATTPGGAQEKLFF. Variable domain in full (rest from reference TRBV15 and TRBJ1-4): DAMVIQNPRYQVTQFGKPVTLSCSQTLNHNVMYWYQQKSSQAPKLLFHYYDKDFNNEADTPDNFQSRRPNTSFCFLDIRSPGLGDTAMYLCATTPGGAQEKLFFGSGTQLSVL.

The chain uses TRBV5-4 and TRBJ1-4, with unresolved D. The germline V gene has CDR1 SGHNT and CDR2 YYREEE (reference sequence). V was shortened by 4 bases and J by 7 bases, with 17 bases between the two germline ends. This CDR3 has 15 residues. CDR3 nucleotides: TGTGCCAGCAGCAAACCTGGGTCGCGGGGTGAAAAACTGTTTTTT. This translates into CASSKPGSRGEKLFF.

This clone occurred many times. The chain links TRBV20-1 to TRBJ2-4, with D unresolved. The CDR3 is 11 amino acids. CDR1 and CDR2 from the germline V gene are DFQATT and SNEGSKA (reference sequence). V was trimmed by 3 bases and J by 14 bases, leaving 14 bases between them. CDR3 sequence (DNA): TGCAGTGCTAGTCTTGGTAGCTTTGAGTACTTC. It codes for CSASLGSFEYF.

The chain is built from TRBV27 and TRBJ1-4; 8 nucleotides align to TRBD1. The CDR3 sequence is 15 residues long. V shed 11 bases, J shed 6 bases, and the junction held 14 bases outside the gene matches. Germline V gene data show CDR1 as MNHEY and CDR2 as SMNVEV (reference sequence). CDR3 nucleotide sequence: TGTGCCTCCTCCTTTACCGGGACAGGCGATGAAAAACTGTTTTTT. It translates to CASSFTGTGDEKLFF.

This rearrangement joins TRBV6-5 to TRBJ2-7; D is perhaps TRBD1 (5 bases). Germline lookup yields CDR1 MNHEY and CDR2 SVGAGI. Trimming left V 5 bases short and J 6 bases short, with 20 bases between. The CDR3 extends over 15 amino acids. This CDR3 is CASSPIQTVRAEQYF. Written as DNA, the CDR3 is TGTGCCAGCAGTCCAATCCAGACAGTCCGCGCCGAGCAGTACTTC.

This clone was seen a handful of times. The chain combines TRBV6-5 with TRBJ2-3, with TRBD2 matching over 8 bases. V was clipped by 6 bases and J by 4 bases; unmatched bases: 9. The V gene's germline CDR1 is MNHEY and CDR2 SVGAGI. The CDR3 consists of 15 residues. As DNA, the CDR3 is TGTGCCAGCAGGCTCCGAGCGGGAGCCGCAGATACGCAGTATTTT. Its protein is CASRLRAGAADTQYF.

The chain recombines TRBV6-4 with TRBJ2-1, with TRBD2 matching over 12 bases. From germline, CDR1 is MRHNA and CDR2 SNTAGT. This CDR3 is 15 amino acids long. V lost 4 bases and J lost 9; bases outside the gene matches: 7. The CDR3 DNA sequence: TGTGCCAGCAGTGCTCTAGCGGGAGGGCTAGGTGAGCAGTTCTTC. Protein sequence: CASSALAGGLGEQFF.

The CDR3 bases are TGTGCCAGCAGTCAACTAGCGGGAGAAGGAGGTGAGCAGTTCTTC. Translating gives CASSQLAGEGGEQFF. The rearrangement links TRBV6-8 to TRBJ2-1; TRBD2 matches at 11 bases. Trimming took 5 bases from V and 9 from J; bases not matched to a gene: 9. This CDR3 is built from 15 residues. Looked up from germline, CDR1 is MNHGY and CDR2 is SAAAGT.

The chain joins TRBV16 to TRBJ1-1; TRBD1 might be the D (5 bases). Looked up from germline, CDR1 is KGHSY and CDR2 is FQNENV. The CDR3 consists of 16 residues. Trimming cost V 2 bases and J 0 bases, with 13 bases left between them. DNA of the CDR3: TGTGCCAGCAGCCAAAGGCGGGGACGGATGAACACTGAAGCTTTCTTT. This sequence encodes CASSQRRGRMNTEAFF. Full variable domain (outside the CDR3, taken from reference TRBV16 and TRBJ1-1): GEEVAQTPKHLVRGEGQKAKLYCAPIKGHSYVFWYQQVLKNEFKFLISFQNENVFDETGMPKERFSAKCLPNSPCSLEIQATKLEDSAVYFCASSQRRGRMNTEAFFGQGTRLTVV.

The DNA of the CDR3 is TGTGCCACTACAGTCCGGGACAGGGGTTCCTCCTCTGGAAACACCATATATTTT. This encodes CATTVRDRGSSSGNTIYF. The chain has TRBV7-9 and TRBJ1-3, with 10 bases matching TRBD1. The germline gives CDR1 SEHNR, CDR2 FQNEAQ (reference sequence). Trimming removed 10 bases from V and 0 bases from J; junction bases left unmatched: 15. The CDR3 sequence is 18 residues long.

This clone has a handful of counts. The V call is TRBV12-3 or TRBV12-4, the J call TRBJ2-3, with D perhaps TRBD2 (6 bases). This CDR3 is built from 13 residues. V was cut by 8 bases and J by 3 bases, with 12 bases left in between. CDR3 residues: CASRMGGTDTQYF. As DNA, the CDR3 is TGTGCCAGCCGGATGGGGGGAACAGATACGCAGTATTTT.

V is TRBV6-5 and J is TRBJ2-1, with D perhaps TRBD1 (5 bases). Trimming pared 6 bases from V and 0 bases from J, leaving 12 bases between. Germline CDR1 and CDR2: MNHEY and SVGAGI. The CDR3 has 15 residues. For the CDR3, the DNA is TGTGCCAGCAGCCCGACAGACGGCTCCTACAATGAGCAGTTCTTC. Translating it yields CASSPTDGSYNEQFF.

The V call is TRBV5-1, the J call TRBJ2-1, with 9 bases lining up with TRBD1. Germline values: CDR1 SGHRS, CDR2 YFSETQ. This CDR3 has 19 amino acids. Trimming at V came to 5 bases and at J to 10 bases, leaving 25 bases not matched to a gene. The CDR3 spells CASRNKPGTRDRDYQEQFF. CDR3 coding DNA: TGCGCCAGCAGGAACAAGCCGGGAACCCGGGACAGGGACTACCAAGAGCAGTTCTTC.

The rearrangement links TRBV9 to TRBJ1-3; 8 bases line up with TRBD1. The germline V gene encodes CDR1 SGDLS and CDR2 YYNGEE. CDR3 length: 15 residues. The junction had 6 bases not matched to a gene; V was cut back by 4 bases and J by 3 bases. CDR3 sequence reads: CASSKQGADGNTIYF. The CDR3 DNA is TGTGCCAGCAGCAAGCAGGGGGCTGATGGAAACACCATATATTTT.

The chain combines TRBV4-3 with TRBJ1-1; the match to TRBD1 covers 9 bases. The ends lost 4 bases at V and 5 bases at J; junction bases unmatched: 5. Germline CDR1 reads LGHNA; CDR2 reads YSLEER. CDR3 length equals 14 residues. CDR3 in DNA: TGCGCCAGCAGCCCGGCGACAGGGGGGACTGAAGCTTTCTTT. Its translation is CASSPATGGTEAFF.

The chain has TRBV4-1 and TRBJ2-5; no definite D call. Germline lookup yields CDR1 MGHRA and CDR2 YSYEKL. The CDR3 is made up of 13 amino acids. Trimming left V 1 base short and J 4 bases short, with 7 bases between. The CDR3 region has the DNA TGCGCCAGCAGCCAAGTTCAACTAGAGACCCAGTACTTC. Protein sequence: CASSQVQLETQYF.

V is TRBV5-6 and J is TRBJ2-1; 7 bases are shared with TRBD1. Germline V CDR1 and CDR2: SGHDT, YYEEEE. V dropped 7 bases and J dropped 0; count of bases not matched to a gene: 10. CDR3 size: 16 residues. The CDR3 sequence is CASSEGGPSSYNEQFF. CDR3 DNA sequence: TGTGCCAGCTCCGAAGGGGGCCCGAGCTCCTACAATGAGCAGTTCTTC.

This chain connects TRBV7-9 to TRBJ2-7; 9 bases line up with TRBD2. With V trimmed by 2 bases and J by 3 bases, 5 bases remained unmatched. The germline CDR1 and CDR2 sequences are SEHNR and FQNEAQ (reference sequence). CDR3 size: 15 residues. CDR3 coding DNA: TGTGCCAGCAGCTTAAAAGCGGGAGGACGCTACGAGCAGTACTTC. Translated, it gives CASSLKAGGRYEQYF.

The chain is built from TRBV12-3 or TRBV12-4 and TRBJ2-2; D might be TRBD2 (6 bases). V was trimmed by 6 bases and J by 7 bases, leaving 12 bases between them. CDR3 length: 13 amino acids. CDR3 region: CASRRRDFGELFF. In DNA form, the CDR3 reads TGTGCCAGCAGGCGACGGGACTTCGGGGAGCTGTTTTTT.

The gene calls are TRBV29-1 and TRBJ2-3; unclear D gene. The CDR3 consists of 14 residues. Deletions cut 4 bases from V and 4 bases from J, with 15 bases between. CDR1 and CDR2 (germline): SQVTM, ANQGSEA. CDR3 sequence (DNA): TGCAGCGTTGCCGGGTCTACTGACGCAGATACGCAGTATTTT. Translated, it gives CSVAGSTDADTQYF.

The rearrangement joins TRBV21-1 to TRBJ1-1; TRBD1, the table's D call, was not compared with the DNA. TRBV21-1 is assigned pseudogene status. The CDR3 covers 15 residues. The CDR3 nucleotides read TGTGCCAGCAGCGCACAGTGTCTGGATACAAATGAAGCTTTCTTT. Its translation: CASSAQCLDTNEAFF.

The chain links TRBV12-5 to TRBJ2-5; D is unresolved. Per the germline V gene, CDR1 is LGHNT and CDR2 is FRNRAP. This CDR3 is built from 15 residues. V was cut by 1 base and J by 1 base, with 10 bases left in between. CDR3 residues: CASGLGVQFQETQYF. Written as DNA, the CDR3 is TGTGCTAGTGGTTTGGGGGTACAGTTCCAAGAGACCCAGTACTTC.

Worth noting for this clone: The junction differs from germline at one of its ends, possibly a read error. Here the CDR3 DNA reads TGCGCCAGCAGCCAAGACGCCGCGGGAGGTTGGTCCTACAATGAGCAGCTCTTC. Protein sequence: CASSQDAAGGWSYNEQLF. The genes are TRBV4-1 and TRBJ2-1; 8 bases line up with TRBD2. CDR1 is MGHRA, CDR2 YSYEKL, per germline. This CDR3 is 18 amino acids long.

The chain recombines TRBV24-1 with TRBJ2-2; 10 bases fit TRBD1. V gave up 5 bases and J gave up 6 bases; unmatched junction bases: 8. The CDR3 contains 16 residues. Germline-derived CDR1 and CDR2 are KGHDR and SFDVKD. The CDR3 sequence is CATSAPGQGLAGELFF. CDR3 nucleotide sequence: TGTGCCACCAGTGCCCCGGGACAGGGGCTCGCCGGGGAGCTGTTTTTT.

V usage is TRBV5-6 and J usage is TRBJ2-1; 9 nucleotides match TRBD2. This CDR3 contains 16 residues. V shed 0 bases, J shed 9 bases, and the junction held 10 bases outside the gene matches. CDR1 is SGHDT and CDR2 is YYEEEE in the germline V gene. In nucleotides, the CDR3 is TGTGCCAGCAGCTTGGGGGGCGGGGGGGCGGTTACTGAGCAGTTCTTC. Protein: CASSLGGGGAVTEQFF. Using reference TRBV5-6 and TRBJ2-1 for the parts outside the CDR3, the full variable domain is DAGVTQSPTHLIKTRGQQVTLRCSPKSGHDTVSWYQQALGQGPQFIFQYYEEEERQRGNFPDRFSGHQFPNYSSELNVNALLLGDSALYLCASSLGGGGAVTEQFFGPGTRLTVL.